One sample yielded the 15 T cell receptor beta chains listed below, sequenced in a study of T-cell memory formation after mild COVID-19. MiXCR, applied by TCRdb to the 5' RACE reads, yields one record per CDR3 protein. The sample lists about 60,000 distinct CDR3 sequences; 12% were seen once. Specimen: PBMCs or a T cell subset sorted from them (not recorded which). These receptor sequences come from a man aged 18 to 29 who had mild COVID-19 (a few samples of this study predate the infection). Cell type and time point are not known.

The rearrangement joins TRBV7-2 to TRBJ2-1, with a weak D call TRBD1 (5 bases). Germline V gene sequence: CDR1 SGHTA, CDR2 FQGNSA. The CDR3 has 14 amino acids. Between the trimmed V and J ends, which lost 3 bases and 9 bases, there was a span of 15 bases. The CDR3 here is CASSFRGSNSEQFF. CDR3 sequence (DNA): TGTGCCAGCAGCTTTAGGGGTAGTAACAGTGAGCAGTTCTTC.

In this sample, this clonotype turned up many times. The chain employs TRBV30 and TRBJ1-4; possible D gene TRBD1, 6 bases. Germline CDR1 and CDR2: GTSNPN and SVGIG (reference sequence). The CDR3 has 14 amino acids. The V end was cut by 2 bases, the J end by 8 bases, with 15 bases between. CDR3 residues: CAWSMEGEREKLFF. CDR3 in DNA: TGTGCCTGGAGTATGGAGGGGGAGAGGGAAAAACTGTTTTTT.

This clonotype has just a few counts. The gene calls are TRBV15 and TRBJ1-1, with unresolved D. CDR3 length: 14 residues. CDR1 is LNHNV and CDR2 is YYDKDF in the germline V gene (reference sequence). Trimming left V 11 bases short and J 4 bases short, with 20 bases between. This chain's CDR3 is CAARLARGSTEAFF. CDR3 coding DNA: TGTGCCGCCCGACTTGCACGCGGCAGCACTGAAGCTTTCTTT.

This clonotype was seen a few times. V is TRBV19 and J is TRBJ2-1; TRBD2 agrees at 10 bases. In germline, CDR1 is LNHDA, CDR2 SQIVND (reference sequence). Trimming cost V 8 bases and J 0 bases; bases outside gene matches: 4. The CDR3 is 15 amino acids. CDR3: CASQLAGFSYNEQFF. CDR3 DNA: TGTGCCAGTCAACTAGCGGGATTCTCCTACAATGAGCAGTTCTTC.

This clonotype was observed many times. V gene TRBV27 combines with J gene TRBJ2-3; 7 nucleotides match TRBD1. The CDR3 is 15 residues long. Germline V lookup: CDR1 MNHEY, CDR2 SMNVEV (reference sequence). The V gene end was trimmed by 4 bases and the J gene end by 4 bases; junction bases not matched to a gene: 8. This CDR3 reads CASSSPFDRADTQYF. CDR3 coding DNA: TGTGCCAGCAGTTCTCCGTTCGACAGGGCAGATACGCAGTATTTT.

This clonotype was observed a few times. J is TRBJ2-7 and V is TRBV15; 9 bases line up with TRBD1. Germline CDR1 reads LNHNV; CDR2 reads YYDKDF (reference sequence). Losses at the gene ends were 4 bases for V and 0 bases for J; bases not matched to a gene: 4. CDR3 length: 15 amino acids. The CDR3 sequence: CATSKRDRDSYEQYV. The CDR3 region has the DNA TGTGCCACCAGCAAAAGGGACAGGGACTCCTACGAGCAGTACGTC.

This clonotype was seen at least ten times. V is TRBV5-1 and J is TRBJ2-1, with 8 bases identical to TRBD2. J gave up 7 bases and V 3 bases, and 9 bases lay outside the gene matches. Germline loops: CDR1 SGHRS, CDR2 YFSETQ. The CDR3 sequence is 15 residues long. The CDR3 nucleotides are TGCGCCAGCAGCTCGGGAGGGTCCGGGGGTAATGAGCAGTTCTTC. This codes for CASSSGGSGGNEQFF. The full variable domain, completed using reference TRBV5-1 and TRBJ2-1, is KAGVTQTPRYLIKTRGQQVTLSCSPISGHRSVSWYQQTPGQGLQFLFEYFSETQRNKGNFPGRFSGRQFSNSRSEMNVSTLELGDSALYLCASSSGGSGGNEQFFGPGTRLTVL.

The chain links TRBV24-1 to TRBJ2-4; D gene ambiguous. The CDR3 is 13 residues long. Germline V gene data show CDR1 as KGHDR and CDR2 as SFDVKD. V was trimmed by 4 bases and J by 6 bases, leaving 9 bases between them. CDR3 DNA sequence: TGTGCCACCAGTGACCGGGCCCTAAACATTCAGTACTTC. Its protein product is CATSDRALNIQYF.

The chain couples TRBV24-1 to TRBJ2-1; D is perhaps TRBD1 (5 bases). Trimming removed 5 bases at V and 8 bases at J, with 15 bases between. The CDR3 covers 14 residues. Germline assignment: CDR1 KGHDR and CDR2 SFDVKD. This CDR3 is CATSGTGSTHEQFF. The DNA for the CDR3 is TGTGCCACCAGTGGAACAGGAAGTACCCATGAGCAGTTCTTC.

This clonotype was counted many times. The rearrangement uses TRBV5-1 and TRBJ2-3; TRBD1 matches at 8 bases. After removal of 4 bases from V and 4 bases from J, the junction contained 8 bases not matched to a gene. Germline V gene data show CDR1 as SGHRS and CDR2 as YFSETQ. This CDR3 is 15 amino acids long. The CDR3 protein is CASSLQGVGPDTQYF. CDR3 DNA sequence: TGCGCCAGCAGCCTACAGGGGGTTGGACCAGATACGCAGTATTTT. The variable domain in full, with the rest retrieved from reference TRBV5-1 and TRBJ2-3, is KAGVTQTPRYLIKTRGQQVTLSCSPISGHRSVSWYQQTPGQGLQFLFEYFSETQRNKGNFPGRFSGRQFSNSRSEMNVSTLELGDSALYLCASSLQGVGPDTQYFGPGTRLTVL.

The chain carries TRBV20-1 and TRBJ2-1; D perhaps matches TRBD2 (5 bases). The CDR3 consists of 14 residues. From germline, CDR1 is DFQATT and CDR2 SNEGSKA (reference sequence). Trimming removed 6 bases from V and 0 bases from J, with 12 bases in between. DNA for the CDR3: TGCAGTGCCAGGACGGGGAGCTCCTACAATGAGCAGTTCTTC. It specifies CSARTGSSYNEQFF.

The chain carries TRBV5-1 and TRBJ1-4, with 12 bases identical to TRBD1. Germline-derived CDR1 and CDR2 are SGHRS and YFSETQ. V lost 4 bases to trimming and J lost 11 bases; unmatched junction nucleotides: 6. The length of the CDR3 is 14 residues. DNA for the CDR3: TGCGCCAGCAGCCGGGACAGGGGGCCAGAGAAACTGTTTTTT. This codes for CASSRDRGPEKLFF.

The chain uses TRBV4-3 and TRBJ2-1; perhaps TRBD2 as D (5 bases). Trimming pared 1 base from V and 4 bases from J, leaving 8 bases between. The CDR3 is made up of 14 amino acids. Germline V lookup: CDR1 LGHNA, CDR2 YSLEER. CDR3 DNA: TGCGCCAGCAGCCAAGTGAGCGGATACAATGAGCAGTTCTTC. Translated, it gives CASSQVSGYNEQFF.

This clonotype was picked up a small number of times. This chain joins TRBV20-1 and TRBJ2-1, with D perhaps matching TRBD2 (5 bases). Germline-derived CDR1 and CDR2 are DFQATT and SNEGSKA (reference sequence). Trimming pared 0 bases from V and 6 bases from J, leaving 9 bases between. This CDR3 has 13 residues. The CDR3 coding sequence is TGCAGTGCTAGAGAGGACTTACTCAATGAGCAGTTCTTC. This gives the protein CSAREDLLNEQFF.

The chain combines TRBV6-4 with TRBJ1-1; no definite D call. The V gene's germline CDR1 is MRHNA and CDR2 SNTAGT. The CDR3 has 13 residues. V was clipped by 5 bases and J by 3 bases, with 10 bases between them. The CDR3 protein is CASSREVDTEAFF. The CDR3 bases are TGTGCCAGCAGTCGGGAGGTGGACACTGAAGCTTTCTTT.